One sample yielded the 27 T cell receptor beta chains listed below, sequenced in a study of control samples from healthy donors and cancer patients. The protocol was immunoSEQ multiplex PCR, while the TCRdb copy is restricted to in-frame clones and leaves out a portion. The sample includes around 160,000 clones, 90% to 95% of them seen just once. The sample comprised blood. Receptor source: a young man in good health.

The CDR3 sequence: CASRPTGKETQYF. The CDR3 coding sequence is TGTGCCAGCAGACCGACAGGGAAAGAGACCCAGTACTTC. The chain employs TRBV2 and TRBJ2-5; TRBD1 aligns across 7 bases. This CDR3 comprises 13 residues. J lost 3 bases, V lost 6 bases, and 4 bases had no gene match. Germline lookup yields CDR1 SNHLY and CDR2 FYNNEI. The whole variable domain, remainder taken from reference TRBV2 and TRBJ2-5, is EPEVTQTPSHQVTQMGQEVILRCVPISNHLYFYWYRQILGQKVEFLVSFYNNEISEKSEIFDDQFSVERPDGSNFTLKIRSTKLEDSAMYFCASRPTGKETQYFGPGTRLLVL.

V gene TRBV6-6 combines with J gene TRBJ1-1; weak D call: TRBD1 (5 bases). Germline V gene data show CDR1 as MNHNY and CDR2 as SVGAGI (reference sequence). The ends were cut back, 0 bases at V and 7 bases at J, with 9 bases in the middle. The CDR3 has 13 amino acids. The CDR3 DNA reads TGTGCCAGCAGTTACTCCGGGGGTGGTGAAGCTTTCTTT. Residues: CASSYSGGGEAFF.

The DNA for the CDR3 is TGTGCCAGCAGCGATTTGGGGGGAAGCGGGAACACTGAAGCTTTCTTT. Translation gives CASSDLGGSGNTEAFF. The chain employs TRBV28 and TRBJ1-1, with D maybe TRBD1 (5 bases). Germline V gene lookup returns CDR1 MDHEN and CDR2 SYDVKM. The CDR3 is 16 residues long. V lost 6 bases to trimming and J lost 1 base, with 18 bases between them.

CDR3 protein: CASSLVLAGASGDTQYF. CDR3 bases: TGTGCCAGCAGCTTAGTGCTAGCGGGGGCCTCGGGAGATACGCAGTATTTT. This chain links TRBV11-2 with TRBJ2-3; the match to TRBD2 covers 10 bases. The CDR3 extends over 17 amino acids. CDR1 and CDR2 from the germline V gene are SGHAT and FQNNGV. Germline trimming cut 1 base from V and 5 bases from J; bases unmatched to any gene: 9.

This rearrangement joins TRBV6-1 to TRBJ2-7; D is ambiguous. Germline V CDR1 and CDR2: MNHNS, SASEGT. V was clipped by 1 base and J by 8 bases, with 12 bases between them. CDR3 length equals 13 residues. CDR3 DNA: TGTGCCAGCAGTGAAGATCTTCGGAGTAAGCAGTACTTC. This encodes CASSEDLRSKQYF.

Written as DNA, the CDR3 is TGTGCCAGCAGCCAAGAATACGCCTACAATGAGCAGTTCTTC. It translates to CASSQEYAYNEQFF. The rearrangement links TRBV3-1 (or the pseudogene TRBV3-2) to TRBJ2-1; D uncertain. This CDR3 region has 14 residues. The germline V gene has CDR1 LGHDT and CDR2 YNNKEL (reference sequence). The V end was cut by 0 bases, the J end by 2 bases, with 5 bases between.

The V and J genes are TRBV13 and TRBJ2-7; 7 bases agree with TRBD1. CDR1 and CDR2 from the germline V gene are PRHDT and FYEKMQ (reference sequence). The CDR3 runs 14 residues. V lost 5 bases, J lost 7 bases, and 11 bases stayed unmatched. CDR3 nucleotide sequence: TGTGCCAGCAGCCCTTGGACAGGCGAGGGTGAGCAGTACTTC. It specifies CASSPWTGEGEQYF.

The rearrangement links TRBV14 to TRBJ2-7; possible D gene TRBD2, 6 bases. The CDR3 contains 14 residues. V shed 1 base and J shed 4 bases, with 11 bases lying between them. Germline loops: CDR1 SGHDN, CDR2 FVKESK. CDR3 sequence reads: CASSQGRVWYEQYF. The CDR3 DNA follows: TGTGCCAGCAGCCAAGGGAGGGTATGGTACGAGCAGTACTTC.

A single count supports this clone. The chain recombines TRBV5-4 with TRBJ2-7, with D perhaps matching TRBD1 (6 bases). The CDR3 has 15 residues. Germline CDR1 is SGHNT and CDR2 is YYREEE (reference sequence). Trimming took off 4 bases at V and 0 bases at J, with 14 bases between the two ends. DNA for the CDR3: TGTGCCAGCAGCCAGCACAGGGACCCCTCCTACGAGCAGTACTTC. It is translated as CASSQHRDPSYEQYF. The full variable domain, completed using reference TRBV5-4 and TRBJ2-7, is ETGVTQSPTHLIKTRGQQVTLRCSSQSGHNTVSWYQQALGQGPQFIFQYYREEENGRGNFPPRFSGLQFPNYSSELNVNALELDDSALYLCASSQHRDPSYEQYFGPGTRLTVT.

For this clone: The sample holds other DNA sequences that translate to the same CDR3. V gene TRBV19 combines with J gene TRBJ1-1; D remains ambiguous. V lost 5 bases and J lost 1, with 8 bases in between. The CDR3 totals 13 residues. CDR1 LNHDA and CDR2 SQIVND come from the germline V gene (reference sequence). This CDR3 is CASSLGGNTEAFF. The DNA of the CDR3 is TGTGCCAGTAGTCTTGGAGGGAACACTGAAGCTTTCTTT.

This chain joins TRBV7-2 and TRBJ2-2; D uncertain. Per the germline V gene, CDR1 is SGHTA and CDR2 is FQGNSA. Trimming took off 5 bases at V and 3 bases at J, with 13 bases between the two ends. The CDR3 has 15 amino acids. CDR3 region: CASSLSGLDTGELFF. CDR3 sequence (DNA): TGTGCCAGCAGCCTTTCCGGGTTGGACACCGGGGAGCTGTTTTTT.

This chain uses TRBV9 with TRBJ2-1; TRBD2 agrees at 11 bases. CDR3 size: 17 residues. Germline CDR1 SGDLS, CDR2 YYNGEE. V gave up 4 bases and J gave up 8 bases; unmatched junction bases: 14. The CDR3 is CASSPGSLAGGWYEQFF. The CDR3 region has the DNA TGTGCCAGCAGCCCGGGGTCCCTAGCGGGAGGTTGGTATGAGCAGTTCTTC.

Points on this clone: One junction end does not reproduce the germline sequence, and a read error may be involved. This rearrangement joins TRBV7-7 to TRBJ1-1, with D possibly being TRBD1 (5 bases). The CDR3 runs to 17 residues. The germline V gene encodes CDR1 SSHAT and CDR2 FNYEAQ (reference sequence). CDR3 bases: TGTGCTAGCAGCCCAATCCAGAGTCAGGGCCTCTTAGCTGAAGCTTTCTTT. Amino acid sequence: CASSPIQSQGLLAEAFF.

This clone was seen just once. The chain recombines TRBV27 with TRBJ2-2; 7 bases line up with TRBD1. V trimming: 6 bases; J trimming: 6 bases; junction bases outside the gene matches: 4. CDR1 is MNHEY, CDR2 SMNVEV, per germline (reference sequence). The CDR3 runs 13 residues. CDR3: CASSDRVAGELFF. The CDR3 region has the DNA TGTGCCAGCAGCGACAGGGTCGCCGGGGAGCTGTTTTTT.

The chain has TRBV5-1 and TRBJ2-1; D assignment may be TRBD1 or TRBD2 (5 bases each). V lost 3 bases to trimming and J lost 7 bases, with 17 bases between them. Per germline, CDR1 SGHRS and CDR2 YFSETQ. This CDR3 contains 15 residues. DNA of the CDR3: TGCGCCAGCAGCTCGGGGCCGGGGCCCCCGAATGAGCAGTTCTTC. This encodes CASSSGPGPPNEQFF.

In its sample, this clone was seen many times. The gene calls are TRBV27 and TRBJ2-3; 12 bases are shared with TRBD2. CDR1 and CDR2 from the germline V gene are MNHEY and SMNVEV (reference sequence). J gave up 5 bases and V 10 bases, and 13 bases lay outside the gene matches. CDR3 length: 16 amino acids. The CDR3 region is CATALTSGSPVDTQYF. Written as DNA, the CDR3 is TGTGCCACCGCCTTGACTAGCGGGAGTCCGGTAGATACGCAGTATTTT.

In this sample, this clone turned up once. V and J are TRBV6-5 and TRBJ1-6; D gene ambiguous. CDR1 and CDR2 (germline): MNHEY, SVGAGI. V was trimmed by 2 bases and J by 10 bases, leaving 6 bases between them. This CDR3 is built from 12 residues. The CDR3 region is CASSYGGSPLHF. The CDR3 DNA reads TGTGCCAGCAGTTACGGAGGGTCACCCCTCCACTTT.

V is TRBV25-1 and J is TRBJ2-1; perhaps TRBD2 as D (6 bases). CDR1 is MGHDK and CDR2 is SYGVNS in the germline V gene. There are 15 residues in the CDR3. The V end lost 4 bases, the J end lost 8 bases, and 18 bases lay between the germline ends. The CDR3 protein is CASSAYRDGGDEQFF. As DNA, the CDR3 is TGTGCCAGCAGTGCGTACCGGGACGGCGGGGATGAGCAGTTCTTC.

This rearrangement joins TRBV13 to TRBJ2-2; TRBD2 matches at 11 bases. Germline V lookup: CDR1 PRHDT, CDR2 FYEKMQ (reference sequence). Trimming removed 4 bases from V and 6 bases from J; junction bases left unmatched: 10. The CDR3 loop spans 17 amino acids. The CDR3 DNA reads TGTGCCAGCAGCTCCTCGGGTAGCGGGAGGGCCCCCGGGGAGCTGTTTTTT. Encoded protein: CASSSSGSGRAPGELFF.

The chain employs TRBV9 and TRBJ2-2; no firm D call. The germline gives CDR1 SGDLS, CDR2 YYNGEE. Between the trimmed V and J ends, which lost 3 bases and 6 bases, there was a span of 24 bases. The CDR3 sequence is 18 residues long. CDR3 sequence reads: CASSDPKKGSLKAGELFF. CDR3 bases: TGTGCCAGCAGCGACCCGAAAAAGGGAAGCCTCAAGGCCGGGGAGCTGTTTTTT.

V gene TRBV18 combines with J gene TRBJ2-7; tentatively, D is TRBD1 (6 bases). The CDR3 runs 16 residues. The V gene lost 5 bases and the J gene lost 6 bases, with 23 bases spanning the gap. Germline values: CDR1 KGHSH, CDR2 LQKENI. This CDR3 reads CASSSATGQSNAEQYF. The CDR3 DNA sequence: TGTGCCAGCTCATCGGCGACAGGCCAGTCAAATGCCGAGCAGTACTTC.

The chain is built from TRBV7-8 and TRBJ2-3; D is undetermined. CDR3 length equals 13 residues. V lost 6 bases and J lost 6, with 13 bases in between. Per germline, CDR1 SGHVS and CDR2 FQNEAQ. This chain's CDR3 is CASRPLRIDTQYF. CDR3 DNA: TGTGCCAGCAGGCCTCTTCGAATTGATACGCAGTATTTT.

This clone was seen more than once but under ten times. V is TRBV4-1 and J is TRBJ1-4; D possibly corresponds to TRBD1 (5 bases). In germline, CDR1 is MGHRA, CDR2 YSYEKL. V dropped 3 bases and J dropped 4 bases, with 15 bases sitting between them. The CDR3 is 16 residues long. CDR3 nucleotide sequence: TGCGCCAGCAGCCATGAAAACGGACAAATTAATGAAAAACTGTTTTTT. Residues: CASSHENGQINEKLFF.

The chain carries TRBV4-3 and TRBJ1-4, with 7 bases fitting TRBD1. The CDR3 runs 16 residues. V gave up 0 bases and J gave up 3 bases; unmatched junction bases: 4. The germline V gene has CDR1 LGHNA and CDR2 YSLEER. The CDR3: CASSQERGLANEKLFF. CDR3 coding DNA: TGCGCCAGCAGCCAAGAAAGGGGGCTAGCTAATGAAAAACTGTTTTTT.

This clone was observed a handful of times. The chain recombines TRBV14 with TRBJ1-6; possible D gene TRBD1, 5 bases. Trimming took off 5 bases at V and 8 bases at J, with 10 bases between the two ends. The CDR3 has 13 residues. The germline V gene has CDR1 SGHDN and CDR2 FVKESK. For the CDR3, the DNA is TGTGCCAGCAGCTATGACAGTTATTCACCCCTCCACTTT. This sequence encodes CASSYDSYSPLHF. The complete variable domain, with remaining parts taken from reference TRBV14 and TRBJ1-6, reads EAGVTQFPSHSVIEKGQTVTLRCDPISGHDNLYWYRRVMGKEIKFLLHFVKESKQDESGMPNNRFLAERTGGTYSTLKVQPAELEDSGVYFCASSYDSYSPLHFGNGTRLTVT.

This clone was seen once. The chain couples TRBV4-1 to TRBJ2-2; D is unclear. The V gene lost 5 bases and the J gene lost 5 bases, with 6 bases spanning the gap. The CDR3 is 12 amino acids. Germline-derived CDR1 and CDR2 are MGHRA and YSYEKL. The CDR3 bases are TGCGCCAGCAGCTATAGAACCGGGGAGCTGTTTTTT. This encodes CASSYRTGELFF.

Concerning this clone itself: An end of the junction does not agree with germline; a read error may underlie this. The chain employs TRBV7-3 and TRBJ2-3, with a possible D match to TRBD2 (6 bases). This CDR3 comprises 15 residues. The V gene's germline CDR1 is SGHTA and CDR2 FQGTGA. In DNA form, the CDR3 reads TGTGCCAGCAGCTTAGAAGGACTAAACACAAATACGCAGTATTTT. Protein product: CASSLEGLNTNTQYF.